This entry is about one T cell receptor beta chain. This record belongs to a study of CD4 T cells in relation to SARS-CoV-2 and coronaviruses. Before the COVID-19 pandemic, during about 2011-2019, CD4+ T cells were taken from unexposed donors. CD4 enrichment then naive enrichment separated naive from memory CD4+ cells. Data came from immunoSEQ multiplex PCR; TCRdb stores just in-frame clones and leaves some out. The sample holds approximately 70,000 clones, 85% to 95% seen once. This CDR3 spans 12 amino acids. The V and J ends lost 2 bases and 9 bases respectively, with 5 bases between them. In germline, CDR1 is SGHDN, CDR2 FVKESK.

The chain carries TRBV14 and TRBJ1-6, with no clear D. The source of this sequence is a human donor in good health. Sequenced input: naive CD4+ T cells from PBMCs. Subset defined: naive CD4+ T cells isolated by negative enrichment. CDR3 region: CASSQTSSPLHF. CDR3 nucleotides: TGTGCCAGCAGCCAAACGAGTTCACCCCTCCACTTT.